This passage covers 32 T cell receptor beta chains from one sample sequenced in a study of cytomegalovirus exposure and HLA in healthy donors. PCR employed 60 Vbeta and 13 Jbeta primers. Data came from immunoSEQ multiplex PCR; TCRdb stores just in-frame clones and leaves some out. The sample lists about 170,000 clones, about four fifths occurring once. The sequencing input was PBMCs. Receptors were obtained from a male donor in good health and CMV-seronegative.

This sequence joins TRBV18 and TRBJ1-5, with 8 bases that match TRBD1. The CDR3 covers 16 residues. The trim removed 1 base at V and 0 bases at J, leaving 2 bases unmatched. Germline lookup yields CDR1 KGHSH and CDR2 LQKENI. Here the CDR3 DNA reads TGTGCCAGCTCACCACAGGGACAGGCTAGCAATCAGCCCCAGCATTTT. This gives the protein CASSPQGQASNQPQHF.

The chain is built from TRBV27 and TRBJ2-7; D might be TRBD2 (5 bases). The V and J ends lost 8 bases and 5 bases respectively, with 22 bases between them. This CDR3 contains 15 residues. Germline assignment: CDR1 MNHEY and CDR2 SMNVEV (reference sequence). The CDR3 reads CASRPDSRAINEQYF. The CDR3 DNA reads as TGTGCCAGCCGACCAGACTCGCGGGCTATCAACGAGCAGTACTTC.

This clone was picked up a small number of times. This sequence joins TRBV19 and TRBJ2-7, with D possibly being TRBD1 (5 bases). Germline CDR1 is LNHDA and CDR2 is SQIVND (reference sequence). The CDR3 totals 17 residues. V lost 7 bases and J lost 7, with 29 bases in between. The CDR3 coding sequence is TGTGCCAGTAAGGAAGGACAACAAGATACCGGGCCTCAGGAGCAGTACTTC. This codes for CASKEGQQDTGPQEQYF. Full variable domain (missing parts from reference TRBV19 and TRBJ2-7): DGGITQSPKYLFRKEGQNVTLSCEQNLNHDAMYWYRQDPGQGLRLIYYSQIVNDFQKGDIAEGYSVSREKKESFPLTVTSAQKNPTAFYLCASKEGQQDTGPQEQYFGPGTRLTVT.

The chain carries TRBV11-2 and TRBJ2-6, with D possibly TRBD1 on 6 matching bases. The CDR3 has 19 amino acids. V was shortened by 5 bases and J by 0 bases, with 20 bases between the two germline ends. Germline V gene sequence: CDR1 SGHAT, CDR2 FQNNGV. CDR3 in amino acids: CASSHDDFTGFSGANVLTF. CDR3 coding DNA: TGTGCCAGCAGCCACGATGATTTTACAGGGTTCTCTGGGGCCAACGTCCTGACTTTC. Supplemented by reference TRBV11-2 and TRBJ2-6, the full variable domain reads EAGVAQSPRYKIIEKRQSVAFWCNPISGHATLYWYQQILGQGPKLLIQFQNNGVVDDSQLPKDRFSAERLKGVDSTLKIQPAKLEDSAVYLCASSHDDFTGFSGANVLTFGAGSRLTVL.

V is TRBV6-1 and J is TRBJ1-1, with D possibly TRBD1 on 6 matching bases. Looked up from germline, CDR1 is MNHNS and CDR2 is SASEGT. V dropped 6 bases and J dropped 1 base, with 12 bases sitting between them. The CDR3 contains 14 residues. The CDR3 nucleotides are TGTGCCAGCAGGGAAACAGGGTCGAACACTGAAGCTTTCTTT. Translating gives CASRETGSNTEAFF.

Only a few counts were recorded for this clone. This chain joins TRBV18 and TRBJ1-1, with D maybe TRBD1 (5 bases). Trimming removed 1 base from V and 0 bases from J, with 6 bases in between. There are 14 residues in the CDR3. CDR1 and CDR2 (germline): KGHSH, LQKENI. CDR3 amino acids: CASSPRQMNTEAFF. The CDR3 nucleotides are TGTGCCAGCTCACCACGACAGATGAACACTGAAGCTTTCTTT.

In DNA, the CDR3 is TGTGCCATCAACCCGGGAAGGAGCTCCTACGAGCAGTACTTC. Translating it yields CAINPGRSSYEQYF. The chain couples TRBV10-3 to TRBJ2-7, with TRBD2 as a possible D gene (5 bases). Trimming cost V 7 bases and J 0 bases, with 13 bases left between them. This CDR3 comprises 14 residues. Per germline, CDR1 ENHRY and CDR2 SYGVKD.

This chain links TRBV5-8 with TRBJ1-1; D unclear. The CDR3 spans 14 residues. Per germline, CDR1 SGHTS and CDR2 YDEGEE. Trimming pared 0 bases from V and 1 base from J, leaving 7 bases between. CDR3 sequence: CASSLGARNTEAFF. In DNA, the CDR3 is TGTGCCAGCAGCTTGGGGGCGCGGAACACTGAAGCTTTCTTT.

This clone appeared a few times. The CDR3 loop is CASSYGAGGMGYTF. CDR3 in DNA: TGTGCCAGCAGCTATGGGGCAGGGGGTATGGGCTACACCTTC. The chain uses TRBV7-9 and TRBJ1-2; 7 bases align to TRBD1. The V gene end was trimmed by 4 bases and the J gene end by 8 bases; junction bases not matched to a gene: 10. From germline, CDR1 is SEHNR and CDR2 FQNEAQ (reference sequence). CDR3 size: 14 residues.

With regard to this clone: The germline gene is not matched at one end of the junction; a read error may be the cause. The chain is built from TRBV27 and TRBJ1-4; the D gene is possibly TRBD1 (5 bases). The CDR3 has 14 residues. Germline loops: CDR1 MNHEY, CDR2 SMNVEV (reference sequence). This chain's CDR3 is CASRQHIRGEKLLF. The CDR3 DNA reads as TGTGCCAGCAGACAACACATAAGGGGCGAAAAACTGTTGTTT. Variable domain in full (rest from reference TRBV27 and TRBJ1-4): EAQVTQNPRYLITVTGKKLTVTCSQNMNHEYMSWYRQDPGLGLRQIYYSMNVEVTDKGDVPEGYKVSRKEKRNFPLILESPSPNQTSLYFCASRQHIRGEKLLFGSGTQLSVL.

In the case of this clone: One junction end disagrees with the germline gene, perhaps due to a read error. The chain has TRBV7-9 and TRBJ1-4; 7 nucleotides match TRBD1. The CDR3 length is 17 residues. Germline CDR1 reads SEHNR; CDR2 reads FQNEAQ (reference sequence). Here the CDR3 reads CSSSLGVGDRRNEKLFF. In DNA form, the CDR3 reads TGTTCCAGCAGCTTAGGGGTAGGGGACAGAAGGAATGAAAAACTGTTTTTT.

This rearrangement joins TRBV15 to TRBJ1-1, with 8 bases identical to TRBD1. CDR1 and CDR2 from the germline V gene are LNHNV and YYDKDF (reference sequence). The CDR3 covers 16 residues. V gave up 0 bases and J gave up 4 bases; unmatched junction bases: 7. Here the CDR3 reads CATSRDTRGRGTEAFF. In DNA form, the CDR3 reads TGTGCCACCAGCAGAGATACCAGGGGGCGCGGCACTGAAGCTTTCTTT.

In this sample, this clone turned up once. The chain employs TRBV27 and TRBJ1-3; perhaps TRBD1 as D (5 bases). From germline, CDR1 is MNHEY and CDR2 SMNVEV (reference sequence). The CDR3 spans 14 residues. V was clipped by 5 bases and J by 1 base, with 9 bases between them. The CDR3 bases are TGTGCCAGCAGTAAGACAGTTTCTGGAAACACCATATATTTT. Residues: CASSKTVSGNTIYF.

The genes are TRBV5-1 and TRBJ2-1; 7 bases align to TRBD2. Germline values: CDR1 SGHRS, CDR2 YFSETQ. This CDR3 comprises 15 residues. Trimming at V came to 4 bases and at J to 1 base, leaving 5 bases not matched to a gene. The CDR3 nucleotides read TGCGCCAGCAGCCCTCGCGGGGGTTCCTACAATGAGCAGTTCTTC. Translated: CASSPRGGSYNEQFF.

The V call is TRBV7-2, the J call TRBJ2-7; 8 bases fit TRBD2. Trimming took 3 bases from V and 1 from J; bases not matched to a gene: 2. Germline V gene sequence: CDR1 SGHTA, CDR2 FQGNSA. The CDR3 totals 14 residues. CDR3 in DNA: TGTGCCAGCAGCTTTACTAGCGGTTCCTACGAGCAGTACTTC. It codes for CASSFTSGSYEQYF.

The chain combines TRBV1 with TRBJ2-5; the table assigns TRBD2, which was not confirmed against the DNA. TRBV1 is deemed a pseudogene. The CDR3 is 14 residues long. The CDR3 DNA reads TGCACCAGCAGCCAAGGACTAGCGGAAGAGACCCAGTACTTC. Its translation is CTSSQGLAEETQYF.

This clone occurred a few times. The chain has TRBV10-3 and TRBJ2-5; 11 bases line up with TRBD2. V was pared by 8 bases and J by 5 bases, with 10 bases of the junction left unmatched. This CDR3 region has 15 residues. Germline CDR1 is ENHRY and CDR2 is SYGVKD. The CDR3 sequence is CAIGELAGVLETQYF. The CDR3 coding sequence is TGTGCCATCGGGGAACTAGCGGGAGTATTGGAGACCCAGTACTTC.

The V gene is TRBV7-9, the J gene TRBJ2-7; 7 positions agree with TRBD2. Germline V lookup: CDR1 SEHNR, CDR2 FQNEAQ (reference sequence). V trimming: 3 bases; J trimming: 0 bases; junction bases outside the gene matches: 8. The CDR3 consists of 16 residues. This CDR3 is CASSLSSSGNSYEQYF. CDR3 nucleotide sequence: TGTGCCAGCAGCTTGTCATCTAGCGGCAACTCCTACGAGCAGTACTTC.

The CDR3: CASSAGPSNEQFF. The CDR3 DNA sequence: TGCGCCAGCAGCGCGGGTCCGAGCAATGAGCAGTTCTTC. The chain employs TRBV5-1 and TRBJ2-1; TRBD2 might be the D (5 bases). In germline, CDR1 is SGHRS, CDR2 YFSETQ. Deletions cut 4 bases from V and 6 bases from J, with 11 bases between. CDR3 size: 13 residues.

J is TRBJ2-2 and V is TRBV29-1, with a weak D call TRBD1 (6 bases). V was clipped by 3 bases and J by 1 base, with 9 bases between them. CDR1 SQVTM and CDR2 ANQGSEA come from the germline V gene. The CDR3 length is 14 residues. This chain's CDR3 is CSVDQGRNTGELFF. The DNA of the CDR3 is TGCAGCGTTGATCAGGGGCGGAACACCGGGGAGCTGTTTTTT.

The J gene is TRBJ2-5, the V gene TRBV7-2; no firm D call. Deletions cut 2 bases from V and 5 bases from J, with 6 bases between. The length of the CDR3 is 12 residues. Germline CDR1 SGHTA, CDR2 FQGNSA. The CDR3 loop reads CASSLFRETQYF. CDR3 nucleotide sequence: TGTGCCAGCAGCTTATTCAGGGAGACCCAGTACTTC.

The chain links TRBV7-9 to TRBJ1-4; tentative D call: TRBD1 (5 bases). Trimming cost V 7 bases and J 3 bases, with 12 bases left between them. Germline loops: CDR1 SEHNR, CDR2 FQNEAQ (reference sequence). The CDR3 has 14 amino acids. CDR3 protein: CASTRGGSNEKLFF. Here the CDR3 DNA reads TGTGCCAGCACTCGGGGGGGATCTAATGAAAAACTGTTTTTT. The entire variable domain, with the rest obtained from reference TRBV7-9 and TRBJ1-4, is as follows: DTGVSQNPRHKITKRGQNVTFRCDPISEHNRLYWYRQTLGQGPEFLTYFQNEAQLEKSRLLSDRFSAERPKGSFSTLEIQRTEQGDSAMYLCASTRGGSNEKLFFGSGTQLSVL.

The V call is TRBV5-4, the J call TRBJ2-7; 8 bases agree with TRBD1. The junction had 8 bases not matched to a gene; V was cut back by 4 bases and J by 5 bases. This CDR3 region has 14 residues. The germline V gene encodes CDR1 SGHNT and CDR2 YYREEE (reference sequence). CDR3 sequence reads: CASSGGQGLDEQYF. CDR3 coding DNA: TGTGCCAGCAGCGGTGGACAGGGTTTGGACGAGCAGTACTTC.

V and J are TRBV5-4 and TRBJ1-1; D possibly corresponds to TRBD1 (6 bases). The CDR3 sequence is 11 residues long. In germline, CDR1 is SGHNT, CDR2 YYREEE (reference sequence). Trimming cost V 10 bases and J 3 bases, with 10 bases left between them. CDR3 protein: CAWGGHTEAFF. For the CDR3, the DNA is TGTGCCTGGGGGGGGCACACTGAAGCTTTCTTT.

The V and J genes are TRBV5-1 and TRBJ1-2; possible D gene TRBD1, 6 bases. The CDR3 consists of 13 residues. Trimming left V 4 bases short and J 8 bases short, with 15 bases between. CDR1 is SGHRS, CDR2 YFSETQ, per germline. CDR3 region: CASSPGRGAGYTF. Written as DNA, the CDR3 is TGCGCCAGCAGCCCTGGACGGGGGGCCGGCTACACCTTC.

V usage is TRBV25-1 and J usage is TRBJ2-7, with D perhaps matching TRBD2 (5 bases). This CDR3 region has 14 residues. Germline assignment: CDR1 MGHDK and CDR2 SYGVNS. Deletions cut 5 bases from V and 2 bases from J, with 13 bases between. Here the CDR3 DNA reads TGTGCCAGCAGTTCGTTCGACGGGGCCTACGAGCAGTACTTC. This sequence encodes CASSSFDGAYEQYF.

This clone was detected a few times. The rearrangement links TRBV6-5 to TRBJ1-1, with TRBD1 identical over 10 bases. The CDR3 runs to 15 residues. In germline, CDR1 is MNHEY, CDR2 SVGAGI. V trimming: 7 bases; J trimming: 1 base; junction bases outside the gene matches: 6. The CDR3: CASKGGQGWNTEAFF. As DNA, the CDR3 is TGTGCCAGCAAGGGGGGACAGGGGTGGAACACTGAAGCTTTCTTT.

This clone is a singleton in its sample. The chain is built from TRBV5-4 and TRBJ2-5, with D perhaps TRBD1 (6 bases). Germline assignment: CDR1 SGHNT and CDR2 YYREEE (reference sequence). Trimming stripped 0 bases from V and 2 bases from J, with 17 bases between. The CDR3 is made up of 17 amino acids. The CDR3 sequence: CASSLGEKQGWQETQYF. DNA of the CDR3: TGTGCCAGCAGCTTGGGGGAGAAACAGGGATGGCAAGAGACCCAGTACTTC.

A few counts support this clone. This chain connects TRBV5-1 to TRBJ2-1; TRBD2 aligns across 9 bases. In germline, CDR1 is SGHRS, CDR2 YFSETQ. The CDR3 covers 15 residues. J was trimmed by 8 bases and V by 5 bases; bases with no gene match: 11. Here the CDR3 reads CASRRTLAGRDEQFF. For the CDR3, the DNA is TGCGCCAGCAGGCGCACCCTAGCGGGGAGGGATGAGCAGTTCTTC. The variable domain in full, completed from reference TRBV5-1 and TRBJ2-1, reads KAGVTQTPRYLIKTRGQQVTLSCSPISGHRSVSWYQQTPGQGLQFLFEYFSETQRNKGNFPGRFSGRQFSNSRSEMNVSTLELGDSALYLCASRRTLAGRDEQFFGPGTRLTVL.

The chain combines TRBV6-5 with TRBJ1-1; 7 nucleotides match TRBD1. The CDR3 sequence is 14 residues long. Trimming at V came to 7 bases and at J to 5 bases, leaving 10 bases not matched to a gene. Germline values: CDR1 MNHEY, CDR2 SVGAGI. The CDR3 bases are TGTGCCAGCAATCTAGACAGGGTGGGGACTGAAGCTTTCTTT. It is translated as CASNLDRVGTEAFF.

The chain uses TRBV30 and TRBJ2-5; D is unclear. The DNA end is a closer match to TRBJ2-7, so the J assignment may be wrong. The V gene's germline CDR1 is GTSNPN and CDR2 SVGIG (reference sequence). This CDR3 has 12 residues. CDR3 DNA: TGTGCCTGGAGTTCAACCGTCTACGAGCAGTACTTC. It yields the protein CAWSSTVYEQYF.

This clone was recorded once. This chain joins TRBV4-3 and TRBJ1-1, with unresolved D. V lost 0 bases and J lost 3, with 11 bases in between. CDR3 size: 15 residues. The germline V gene has CDR1 LGHNA and CDR2 YSLEER. CDR3 in DNA: TGCGCCAGCAGCCAAGATCCGGCAGGCTACACTGAAGCTTTCTTT. It encodes CASSQDPAGYTEAFF.